The sequence of this TCR beta chain was determined in a study of OX40 agonist ivuxolimab in advanced cancers. On the study more broadly: Three partial responders included one hepatocellular carcinoma patient and two cutaneous melanoma patients. Findings and limits, study-wide: In the 0.1 to 3.0 mg/kg range, CD4+ and CD8+ blood T cells had expanded clonally by week 6. CD8+ T cells were the subset that, on average, had more expanded clones than CD4+. Which antigen the expanded peripheral T cells recognized is unknown.

The assay was immunoSEQ multiplex PCR, and TCRdb's table has in-frame clones only and misses some. The sample records some 87,000 clones, around nine tenths being singletons. V shed 0 bases and J shed 5 bases, with 20 bases lying between them. Germline CDR1 is SEHNR and CDR2 is FQNEAQ (reference sequence). The CDR3 is made up of 18 amino acids. This clone showed up just once. Its antigen remains unidentified. Source: CD4+ or CD8+ T cells sorted from blood, taken in a trial of the OX40 agonist ivuxolimab. The TCR was taken from an adult with an advanced solid tumor such as melanoma, head and neck, liver or kidney cancer. V gene TRBV7-9 combines with J gene TRBJ2-1; weak D call: TRBD2 (6 bases). CDR3 sequence: CASSLAPGGLAGHNEQFF. The CDR3 nucleotides are TGTGCCAGCAGCTTAGCCCCCGGGGGTTTGGCAGGCCACAATGAGCAGTTCTTC.